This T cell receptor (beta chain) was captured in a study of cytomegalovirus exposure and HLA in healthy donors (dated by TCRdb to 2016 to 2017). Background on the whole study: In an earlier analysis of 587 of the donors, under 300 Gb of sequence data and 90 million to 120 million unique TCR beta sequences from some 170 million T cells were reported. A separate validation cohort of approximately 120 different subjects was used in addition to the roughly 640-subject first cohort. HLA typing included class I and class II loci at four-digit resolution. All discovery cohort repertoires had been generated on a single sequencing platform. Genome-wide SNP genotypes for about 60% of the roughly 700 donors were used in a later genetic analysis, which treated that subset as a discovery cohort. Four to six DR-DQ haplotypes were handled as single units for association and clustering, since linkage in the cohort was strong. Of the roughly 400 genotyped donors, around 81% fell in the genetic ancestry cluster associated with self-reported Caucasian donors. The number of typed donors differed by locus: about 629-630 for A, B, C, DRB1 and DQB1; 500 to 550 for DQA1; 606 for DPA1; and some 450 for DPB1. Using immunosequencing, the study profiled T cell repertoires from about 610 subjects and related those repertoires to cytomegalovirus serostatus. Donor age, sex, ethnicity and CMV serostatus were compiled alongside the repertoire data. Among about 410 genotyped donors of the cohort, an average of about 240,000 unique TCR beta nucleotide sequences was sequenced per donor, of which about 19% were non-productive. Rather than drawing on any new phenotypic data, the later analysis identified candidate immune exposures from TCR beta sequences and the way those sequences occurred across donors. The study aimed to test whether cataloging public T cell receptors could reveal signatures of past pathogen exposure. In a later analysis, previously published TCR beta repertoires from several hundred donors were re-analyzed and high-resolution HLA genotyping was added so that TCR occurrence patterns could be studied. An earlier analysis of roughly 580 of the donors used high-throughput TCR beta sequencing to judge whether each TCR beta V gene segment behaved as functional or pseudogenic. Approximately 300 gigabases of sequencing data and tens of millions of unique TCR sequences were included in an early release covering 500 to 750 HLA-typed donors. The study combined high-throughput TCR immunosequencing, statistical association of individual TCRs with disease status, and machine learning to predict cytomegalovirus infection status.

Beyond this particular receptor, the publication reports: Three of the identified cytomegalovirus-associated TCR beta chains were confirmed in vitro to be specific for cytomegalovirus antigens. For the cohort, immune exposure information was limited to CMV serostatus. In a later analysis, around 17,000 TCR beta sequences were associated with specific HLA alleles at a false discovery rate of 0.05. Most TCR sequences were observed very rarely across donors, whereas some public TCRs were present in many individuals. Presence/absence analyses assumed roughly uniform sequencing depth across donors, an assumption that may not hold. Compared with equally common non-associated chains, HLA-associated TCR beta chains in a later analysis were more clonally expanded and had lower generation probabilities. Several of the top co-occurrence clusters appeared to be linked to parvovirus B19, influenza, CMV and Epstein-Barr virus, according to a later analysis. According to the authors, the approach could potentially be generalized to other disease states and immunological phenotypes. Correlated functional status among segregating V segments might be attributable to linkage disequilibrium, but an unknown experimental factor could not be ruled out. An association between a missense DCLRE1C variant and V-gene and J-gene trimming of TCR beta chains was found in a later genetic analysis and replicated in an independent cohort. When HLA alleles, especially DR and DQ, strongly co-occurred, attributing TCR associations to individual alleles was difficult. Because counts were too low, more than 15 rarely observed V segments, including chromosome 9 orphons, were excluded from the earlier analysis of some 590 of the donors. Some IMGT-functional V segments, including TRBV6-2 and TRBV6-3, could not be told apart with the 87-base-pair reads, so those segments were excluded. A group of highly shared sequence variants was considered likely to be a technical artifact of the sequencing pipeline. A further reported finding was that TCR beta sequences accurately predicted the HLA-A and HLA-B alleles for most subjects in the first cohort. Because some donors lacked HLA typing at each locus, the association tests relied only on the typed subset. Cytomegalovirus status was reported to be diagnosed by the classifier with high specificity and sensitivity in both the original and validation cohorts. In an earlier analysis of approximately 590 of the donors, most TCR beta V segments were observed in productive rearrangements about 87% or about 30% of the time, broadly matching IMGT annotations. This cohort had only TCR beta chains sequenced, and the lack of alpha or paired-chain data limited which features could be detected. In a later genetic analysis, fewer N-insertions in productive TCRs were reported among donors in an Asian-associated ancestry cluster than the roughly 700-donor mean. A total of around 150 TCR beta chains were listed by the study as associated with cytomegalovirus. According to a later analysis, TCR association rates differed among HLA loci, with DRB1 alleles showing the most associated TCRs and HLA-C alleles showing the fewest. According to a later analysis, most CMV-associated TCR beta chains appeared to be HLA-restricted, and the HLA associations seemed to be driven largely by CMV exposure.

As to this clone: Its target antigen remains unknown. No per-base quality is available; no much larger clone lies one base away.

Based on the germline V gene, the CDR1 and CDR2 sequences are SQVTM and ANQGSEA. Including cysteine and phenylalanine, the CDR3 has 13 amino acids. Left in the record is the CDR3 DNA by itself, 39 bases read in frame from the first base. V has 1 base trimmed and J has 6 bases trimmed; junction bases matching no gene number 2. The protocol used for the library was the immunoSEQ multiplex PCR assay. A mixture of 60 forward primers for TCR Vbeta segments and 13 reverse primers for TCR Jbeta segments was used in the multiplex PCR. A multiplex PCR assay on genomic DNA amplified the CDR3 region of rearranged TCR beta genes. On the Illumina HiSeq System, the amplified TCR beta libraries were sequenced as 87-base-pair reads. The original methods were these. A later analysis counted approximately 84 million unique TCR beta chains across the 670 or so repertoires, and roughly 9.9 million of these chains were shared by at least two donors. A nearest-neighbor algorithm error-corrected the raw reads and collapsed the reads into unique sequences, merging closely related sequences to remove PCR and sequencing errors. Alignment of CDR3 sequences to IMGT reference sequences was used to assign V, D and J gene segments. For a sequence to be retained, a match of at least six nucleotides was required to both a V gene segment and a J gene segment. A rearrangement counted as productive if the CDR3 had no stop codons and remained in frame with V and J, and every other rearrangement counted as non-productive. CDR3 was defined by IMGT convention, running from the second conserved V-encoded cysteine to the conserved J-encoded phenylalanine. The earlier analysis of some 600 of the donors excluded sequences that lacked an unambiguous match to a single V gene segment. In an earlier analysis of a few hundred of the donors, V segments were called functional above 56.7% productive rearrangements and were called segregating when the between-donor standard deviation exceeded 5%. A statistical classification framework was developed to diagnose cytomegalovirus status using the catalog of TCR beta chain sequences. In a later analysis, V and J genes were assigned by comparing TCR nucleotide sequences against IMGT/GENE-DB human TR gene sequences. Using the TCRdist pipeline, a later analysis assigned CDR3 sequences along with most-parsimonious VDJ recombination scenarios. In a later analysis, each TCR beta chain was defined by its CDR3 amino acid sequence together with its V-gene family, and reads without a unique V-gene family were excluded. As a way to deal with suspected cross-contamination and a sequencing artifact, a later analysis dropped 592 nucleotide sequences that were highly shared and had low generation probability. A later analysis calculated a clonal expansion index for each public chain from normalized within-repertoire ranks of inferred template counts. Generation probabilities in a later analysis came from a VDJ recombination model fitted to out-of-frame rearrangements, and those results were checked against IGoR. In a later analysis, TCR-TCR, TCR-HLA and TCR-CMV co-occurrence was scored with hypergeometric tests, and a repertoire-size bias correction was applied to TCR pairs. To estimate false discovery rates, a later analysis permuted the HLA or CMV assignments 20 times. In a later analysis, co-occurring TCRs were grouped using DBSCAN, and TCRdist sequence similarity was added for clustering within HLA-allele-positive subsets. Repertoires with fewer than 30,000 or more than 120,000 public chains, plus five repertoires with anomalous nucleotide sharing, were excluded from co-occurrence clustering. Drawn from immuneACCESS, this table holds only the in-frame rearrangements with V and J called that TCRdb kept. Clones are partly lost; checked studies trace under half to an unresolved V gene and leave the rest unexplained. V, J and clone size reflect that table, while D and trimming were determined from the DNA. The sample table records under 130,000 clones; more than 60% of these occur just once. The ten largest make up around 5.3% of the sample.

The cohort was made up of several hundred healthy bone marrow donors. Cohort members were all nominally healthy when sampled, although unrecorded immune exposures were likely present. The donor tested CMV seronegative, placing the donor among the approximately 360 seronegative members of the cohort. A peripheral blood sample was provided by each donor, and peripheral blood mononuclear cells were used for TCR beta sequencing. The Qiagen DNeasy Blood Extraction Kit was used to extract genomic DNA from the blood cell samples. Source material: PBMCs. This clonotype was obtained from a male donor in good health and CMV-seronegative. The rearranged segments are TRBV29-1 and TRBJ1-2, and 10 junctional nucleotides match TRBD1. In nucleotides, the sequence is TGCAGCGTTGAAGCCGACAGGGGGCATGGCTACACCTTC. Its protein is CSVEADRGHGYTF.